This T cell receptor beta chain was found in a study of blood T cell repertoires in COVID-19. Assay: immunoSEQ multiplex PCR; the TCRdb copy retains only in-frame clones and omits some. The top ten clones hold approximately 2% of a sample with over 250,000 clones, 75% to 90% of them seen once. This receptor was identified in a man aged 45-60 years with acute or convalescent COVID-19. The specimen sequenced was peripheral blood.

The CDR3 sequence is CASSPREQANYGYTF. CDR3 coding DNA: TGTGCCAGCAGCCCCCGGGAGCAAGCTAACTATGGCTACACCTTC. The V and J genes are TRBV7-8 and TRBJ1-2; no reliable D call. Deletions cut 5 bases from V and 0 bases from J, with 13 bases between. Germline V gene data show CDR1 as SGHVS and CDR2 as FQNEAQ. The CDR3 extends over 15 amino acids.